These T cell receptor beta chains were read from a single sample in a study of T cell repertoires in cytomegalovirus infection. In TCRdb, the reads were re-called with MiXCR into one record per CDR3 protein. This table has 250,000 to 300,000 distinct CDR3 sequences, 22% appearing once. These TCRs' antigens remain unknown. This sample comprised cultured PBMCs, obtained from culture after CMV antigen stimulation. These receptors came from a human donor in good health (CMV status not recorded). Some clones in this sample may be carry-over from other donors' samples. CDR3s include the opening cysteine and the closing phenylalanine or tryptophan. The D gene is left open where the match is weak. Where a row states a size, it is once, few, many or the class of an expanded clone; other rows omit it.

TRBV27	many	TRBJ1-1	NA	CASRTRGPGAFF	TGTGCCAGCAGAACAAGGGGTCCGGGAGCTTTCTTT
TRBV6-1	NA	TRBJ2-1	TRBD2	CASRTSGAYNEQFF	TGTGCCAGCAGGACTAGCGGTGCCTACAATGAGCAGTTCTTC
TRBV27	NA	TRBJ2-5	NA	CASSLVGVRGVETQYF	TGTGCCAGCAGTTTAGTTGGAGTTAGGGGGGTAGAGACCCAGTACTTC
TRBV19	NA	TRBJ2-6	NA	CASSIDQGTGANVLTF	TGTGCCAGTAGTATAGATCAGGGAACTGGGGCCAACGTCCTGACTTTC
TRBV5-1	NA	TRBJ2-1	TRBD1	CASSLRLGTGVNDEQFF	TGCGCCAGCAGCTTGAGGTTGGGGACAGGGGTTAATGACGAGCAGTTCTTC
TRBV6-1	many	TRBJ2-3	TRBD1	CASSDRTGRGTDTQYF	TGTGCCAGCAGTGACAGGACAGGGCGGGGCACAGATACGCAGTATTTT
TRBV7-2	few	TRBJ2-7	TRBD2	CASSLEASGRAEQYF	TGTGCCAGCAGCTTAGAGGCTAGCGGGAGGGCCGAGCAGTACTTC
TRBV6-5	few	TRBJ1-2	TRBD1	CASSRTGGSYGYTF	TGTGCCAGCAGTCGGACAGGGGGCAGCTATGGCTACACCTTC
TRBV7-2	many	TRBJ2-3	TRBD2	CASSLDLPGGADTQYF	TGTGCCAGCAGCTTAGACTTACCGGGGGGTGCAGATACGCAGTATTTT
TRBV12-3/TRBV12-4	few	TRBJ2-1	TRBD1	CASSLGQGRPLNEQFF	TGTGCCAGCAGTTTAGGACAGGGACGACCGCTTAATGAGCAGTTCTTC
TRBV19	NA	TRBJ2-1	NA	CASSTHNEQFF	TGTGCCAGTAGTACCCACAATGAGCAGTTCTTC
TRBV7-6	NA	TRBJ2-7	NA	CASSPAAYEQYF	TGTGCCAGCAGCCCTGCTGCCTACGAGCAGTACTTC
TRBV6-2/TRBV6-3	many	TRBJ1-5	TRBD1	CASSYNPTTGGYGQPQHF	TGTGCCAGCAGTTACAATCCGACGACAGGGGGCTATGGTCAGCCCCAGCATTTT
TRBV20-1	once	TRBJ2-2	NA	CSATGGTGELFF	TGCAGTGCTACCGGGGGCACCGGGGAGCTGTTTTTT
TRBV25-1	NA	TRBJ1-2	NA	CASSELGGNYGYTF	TGTGCCAGCAGTGAATTGGGCGGTAACTATGGCTACACCTTC
TRBV7-9	NA	TRBJ1-1	TRBD1	CASSLADRGNTEAFF	TGTGCCAGCAGCTTAGCGGACAGGGGGAACACTGAAGCTTTCTTT
TRBV15	few	TRBJ2-1	NA	CAISYGTYNEQFF	TGTGCCATCAGCTACGGAACCTACAATGAGCAGTTCTTC
TRBV7-2	many	TRBJ2-7	NA	CASSSGWSSYEQYF	TGTGCCAGCAGCTCTGGTTGGAGCTCCTACGAGCAGTACTTC
TRBV24-1	few	TRBJ1-1	TRBD1	CATIHYGTGNTEAFF	TGTGCCACCATCCATTATGGGACAGGGAACACTGAAGCTTTCTTT
TRBV9	many	TRBJ2-5	NA	CASSVEPGVAETQYF	TGTGCCAGCAGCGTAGAACCGGGAGTAGCGGAGACCCAGTACTTC
TRBV12-3/TRBV12-4	few	TRBJ2-1	TRBD1	CASSANRGMGSSYNEQFF	TGTGCCAGCAGTGCCAACAGGGGGATGGGAAGCTCCTACAATGAGCAGTTCTTC
TRBV7-2	many	TRBJ2-5	NA	CASSLARTVQETQYF	TGTGCCAGCAGCTTAGCGCGCACTGTCCAAGAGACCCAGTACTTC
TRBV12-3/TRBV12-4	NA	TRBJ2-1	TRBD2	CASSSRTSGWYNEQFF	TGTGCCAGCAGTTCAAGGACTAGCGGGTGGTACAATGAGCAGTTCTTC
TRBV7-8	NA	TRBJ2-5	TRBD2	CASSKEAGLAGQTQYF	TGTGCCAGCAGCAAAGAGGCCGGACTAGCGGGACAGACCCAGTACTTC
TRBV20-1	NA	TRBJ2-5	TRBD2	CSAGREVGETQYF	TGCAGTGCTGGGCGGGAGGTCGGAGAGACCCAGTACTTC
TRBV6-2/TRBV6-3	NA	TRBJ1-1	TRBD1	CASSYSGGALVTEAFF	TGTGCCAGCAGTTACTCAGGGGGCGCGTTGGTCACTGAAGCTTTCTTT
TRBV7-7	many	TRBJ2-5	TRBD1	CAILAGTGSSGTQYF	TGTGCCATCCTTGCCGGGACAGGGTCCTCAGGGACCCAGTACTTC
TRBV19	NA	TRBJ2-5	TRBD2	CASSSPGGAGGETQYF	TGTGCCAGTAGTAGCCCCGGGGGAGCGGGAGGAGAGACCCAGTACTTC
TRBV6-6	many	TRBJ1-5	NA	CASSYVRNSNQPQHF	TGTGCCAGCAGTTACGTCAGAAATAGCAATCAGCCCCAGCATTTT
TRBV6-2/TRBV6-3	NA	TRBJ2-7	NA	CASSYSIGSAYEQYF	TGTGCCAGCAGTTACTCGATCGGGAGCGCATACGAGCAGTACTTC
TRBV4-1	NA	TRBJ2-4	TRBD2	CASSQAVLKAGVNIQYF	TGCGCCAGCAGCCAAGCCGTTCTCAAAGCGGGAGTAAACATTCAGTACTTC
TRBV7-9	many	TRBJ2-5	NA	CASSFLSETQYF	TGTGCCAGCAGCTTCCTTTCAGAGACCCAGTACTTC
TRBV19	few	TRBJ1-2	TRBD1	CASSIVLRDSYGYTF	TGTGCCAGTAGTATCGTCCTCCGGGACAGCTATGGCTACACCTTC
TRBV18	once	TRBJ2-2	NA	CASSPPTNDANTGELFF	TGTGCCAGCTCACCGCCGACAAACGACGCGAACACCGGGGAGCTGTTTTTT
TRBV12-3/TRBV12-4	few	TRBJ1-1	NA	CASSQGGGAFF	TGTGCCAGCAGTCAAGGGGGGGGAGCTTTCTTT
TRBV7-2	many	TRBJ2-5	NA	CASSLAIPYQETQYF	TGTGCCAGCAGCTTAGCGATCCCCTACCAAGAGACCCAGTACTTC
TRBV10-3	NA	TRBJ1-4	NA	CATGDKEGEKLFF	TGTGCCACCGGGGACAAAGAGGGTGAAAAACTGTTTTTT
TRBV4-2	few	TRBJ2-7	TRBD2	CASSQAGGSYEQYF	TGTGCCAGCAGCCAAGCGGGAGGGTCCTACGAGCAGTACTTC
TRBV11-2	many	TRBJ1-5	TRBD1	CASSLGDRLNQPQHF	TGTGCCAGCAGCTTAGGGGACAGGTTAAATCAGCCCCAGCATTTT
TRBV29-1	NA	TRBJ1-1	NA	CSVVLMNTEAFF	TGCAGCGTTGTACTTATGAACACTGAAGCTTTCTTT
TRBV11-1	once	TRBJ2-1	NA	CASSQLVGIYNEQFF	TGTGCCAGCAGCCAACTAGTTGGAATCTACAATGAGCAGTTCTTC
TRBV7-2	many	TRBJ2-1	TRBD2	CASSLALTREGYEQFF	TGTGCCAGCAGCTTAGCGCTTACGCGGGAGGGCTATGAGCAGTTCTTC
TRBV5-6	NA	TRBJ1-1	TRBD1	CASSLINRGTGAFF	TGTGCCAGCAGCTTAATAAACAGGGGAACTGGAGCTTTCTTT
TRBV19	few	TRBJ2-3	TRBD2	CASSSQRVAGGGTDTQYF	TGTGCCAGTAGTTCTCAGAGGGTAGCGGGAGGAGGCACAGATACGCAGTATTTT
TRBV7-2	many	TRBJ2-3	TRBD2	CASSKRPGTSGRVGVDTQYF	TGTGCCAGCAGCAAAAGACCCGGGACTAGCGGGAGGGTAGGTGTAGATACGCAGTATTTT
TRBV27	NA	TRBJ2-5	NA	CASSSLLALGQETQYF	TGTGCCAGCAGTTCTCTGCTAGCGTTGGGGCAAGAGACCCAGTACTTC
TRBV19	few	TRBJ1-1	TRBD1	CASSVGTENTEAFF	TGTGCCAGTAGCGTCGGGACAGAGAACACTGAAGCTTTCTTT
TRBV4-1	NA	TRBJ2-2	TRBD2	CASSQSSGVNTGELFF	TGCGCCAGCAGCCAGAGTAGCGGGGTAAACACCGGGGAGCTGTTTTTT
TRBV7-8	NA	TRBJ2-3	NA	CASSFLEGGATDTQYF	TGTGCCAGCAGCTTCCTGGAGGGGGGGGCAACAGATACGCAGTATTTT
TRBV7-8	NA	TRBJ2-1	NA	CASSLATSSGLNEQFF	TGTGCCAGCAGCTTAGCTACAAGTTCGGGACTCAATGAGCAGTTCTTC
TRBV12-5	few	TRBJ2-2	NA	CASGLLAPTGELFF	TGTGCTAGTGGTTTGCTAGCGCCCACCGGGGAGCTGTTTTTT
TRBV7-8	NA	TRBJ1-1	TRBD1	CASKFPGQGWAEAFF	TGTGCCAGCAAATTCCCGGGACAGGGGTGGGCTGAAGCTTTCTTT
TRBV20-1	NA	TRBJ1-1	NA	CSAPHTGQRTEAFF	TGCAGTGCTCCCCACACGGGACAAAGAACTGAAGCTTTCTTT
TRBV27	NA	TRBJ1-5	TRBD1	CASSLYGTGTEQPQHF	TGTGCCAGCAGTTTATATGGGACAGGGACTGAACAGCCCCAGCATTTT
TRBV7-2	many	TRBJ1-3	NA	CASSLKGSDSGNTIYF	TGTGCCAGCAGCTTAAAGGGCTCCGACTCTGGAAACACCATATATTTT